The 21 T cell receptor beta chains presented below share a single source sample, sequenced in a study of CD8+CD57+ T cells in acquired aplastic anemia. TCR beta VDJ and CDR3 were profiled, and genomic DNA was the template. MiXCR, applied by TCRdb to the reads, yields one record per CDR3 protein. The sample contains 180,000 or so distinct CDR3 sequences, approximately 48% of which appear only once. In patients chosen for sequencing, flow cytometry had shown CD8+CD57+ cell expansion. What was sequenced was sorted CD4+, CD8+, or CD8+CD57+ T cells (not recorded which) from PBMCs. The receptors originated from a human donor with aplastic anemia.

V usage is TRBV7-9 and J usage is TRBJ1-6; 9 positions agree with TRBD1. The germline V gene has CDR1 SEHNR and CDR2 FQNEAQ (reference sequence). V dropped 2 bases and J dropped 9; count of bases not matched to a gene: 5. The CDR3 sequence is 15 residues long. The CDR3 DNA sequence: TGTGCCAGCAGCTTATCCGGACAGGGGATTTCACCCCTCCACTTT. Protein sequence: CASSLSGQGISPLHF.

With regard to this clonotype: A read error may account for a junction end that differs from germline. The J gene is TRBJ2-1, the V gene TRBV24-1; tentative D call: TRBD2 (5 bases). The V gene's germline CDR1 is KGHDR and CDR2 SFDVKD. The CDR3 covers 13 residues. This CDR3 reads CATSGVGGNEQLF. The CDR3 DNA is TGTGCCACCAGTGGCGTCGGAGGCAATGAGCAGCTCTTC.

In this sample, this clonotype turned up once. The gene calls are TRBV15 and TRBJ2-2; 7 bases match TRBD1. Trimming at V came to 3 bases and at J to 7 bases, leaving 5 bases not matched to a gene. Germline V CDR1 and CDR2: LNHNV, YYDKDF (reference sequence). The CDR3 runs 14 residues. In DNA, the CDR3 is TGTGCCACCAGCAGGGACAGGTCTGGCGGGGAGCTGTTTTTT. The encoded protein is CATSRDRSGGELFF.

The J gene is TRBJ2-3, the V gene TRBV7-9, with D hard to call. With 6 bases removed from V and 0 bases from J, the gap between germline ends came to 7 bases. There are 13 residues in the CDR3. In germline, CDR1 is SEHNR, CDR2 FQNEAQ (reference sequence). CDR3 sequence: CASRPRSTDTQYF. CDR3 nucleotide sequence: TGTGCCAGCAGACCAAGAAGCACAGATACGCAGTATTTT. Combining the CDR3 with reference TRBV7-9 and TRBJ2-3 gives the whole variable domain DTGVSQNPRHKITKRGQNVTFRCDPISEHNRLYWYRQTLGQGPEFLTYFQNEAQLEKSRLLSDRFSAERPKGSFSTLEIQRTEQGDSAMYLCASRPRSTDTQYFGPGTRLTVL.

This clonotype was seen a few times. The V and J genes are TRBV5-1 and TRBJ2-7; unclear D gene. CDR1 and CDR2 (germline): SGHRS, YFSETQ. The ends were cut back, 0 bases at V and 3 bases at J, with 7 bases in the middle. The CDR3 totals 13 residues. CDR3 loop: CASSLDSVYEQYF. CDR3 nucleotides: TGCGCCAGCAGCTTGGACAGCGTCTACGAGCAGTACTTC.

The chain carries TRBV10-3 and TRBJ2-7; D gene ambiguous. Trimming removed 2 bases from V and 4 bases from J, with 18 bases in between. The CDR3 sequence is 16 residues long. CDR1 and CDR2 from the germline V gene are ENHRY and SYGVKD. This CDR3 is CAISEASPVRKYEQYF. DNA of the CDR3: TGTGCCATCAGTGAGGCCTCCCCAGTAAGAAAATACGAGCAGTACTTC.

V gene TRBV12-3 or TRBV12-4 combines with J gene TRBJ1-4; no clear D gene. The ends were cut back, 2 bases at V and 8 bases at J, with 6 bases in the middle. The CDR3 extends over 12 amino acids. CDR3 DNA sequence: TGTGCCAGCAGTTTAAATCGGGAAAAACTGTTTTTT. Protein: CASSLNREKLFF.

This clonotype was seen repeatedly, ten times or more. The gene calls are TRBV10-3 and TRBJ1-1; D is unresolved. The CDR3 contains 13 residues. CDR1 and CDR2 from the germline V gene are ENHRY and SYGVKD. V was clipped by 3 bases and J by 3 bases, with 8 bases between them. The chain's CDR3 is CAISDRGDTEAFF. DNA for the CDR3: TGTGCCATCAGTGATCGGGGAGACACTGAAGCTTTCTTT.

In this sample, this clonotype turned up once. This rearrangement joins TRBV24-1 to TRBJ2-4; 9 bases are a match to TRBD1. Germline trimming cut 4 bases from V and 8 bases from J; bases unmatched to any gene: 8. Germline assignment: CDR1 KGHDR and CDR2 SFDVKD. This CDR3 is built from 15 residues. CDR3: CATSDPGQGKDIQYF. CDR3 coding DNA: TGTGCCACCAGTGACCCGGGACAGGGTAAGGACATTCAGTACTTC.

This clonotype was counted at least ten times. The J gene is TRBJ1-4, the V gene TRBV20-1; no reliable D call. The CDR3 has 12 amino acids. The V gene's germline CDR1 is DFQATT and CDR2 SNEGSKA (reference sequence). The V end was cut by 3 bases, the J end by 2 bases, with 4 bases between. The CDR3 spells CSARGTNEKLFF. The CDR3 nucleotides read TGCAGTGCTAGGGGGACTAATGAAAAACTGTTTTTT.

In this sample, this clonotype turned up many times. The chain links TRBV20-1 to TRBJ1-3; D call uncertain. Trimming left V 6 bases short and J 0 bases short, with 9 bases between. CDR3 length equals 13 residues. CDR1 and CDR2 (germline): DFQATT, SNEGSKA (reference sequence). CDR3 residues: CSAPDGSGNTIYF. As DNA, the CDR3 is TGCAGTGCACCAGACGGCTCTGGAAACACCATATATTTT.

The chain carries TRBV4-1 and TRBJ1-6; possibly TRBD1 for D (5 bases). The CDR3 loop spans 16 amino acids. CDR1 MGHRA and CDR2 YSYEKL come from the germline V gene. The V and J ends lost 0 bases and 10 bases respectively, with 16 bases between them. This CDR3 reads CASSQDRGRVGSPLHF. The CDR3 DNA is TGCGCCAGCAGCCAAGATCGAGGCAGGGTGGGGTCACCCCTCCACTTT.

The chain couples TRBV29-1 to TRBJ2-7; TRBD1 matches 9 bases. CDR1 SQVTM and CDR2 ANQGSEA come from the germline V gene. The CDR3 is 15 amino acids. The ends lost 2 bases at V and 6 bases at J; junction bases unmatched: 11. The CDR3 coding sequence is TGCAGCGTTGAACCACCCGGGACAGGGAGCGGCGAGCAGTACTTC. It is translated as CSVEPPGTGSGEQYF.

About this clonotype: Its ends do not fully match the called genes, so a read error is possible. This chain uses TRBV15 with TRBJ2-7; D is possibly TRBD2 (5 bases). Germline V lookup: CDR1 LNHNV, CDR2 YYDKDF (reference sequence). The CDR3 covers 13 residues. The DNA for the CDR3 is TGTGCCACCAGCAGGACGCGGGCCTACGAGCGGTACTTC. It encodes CATSRTRAYERYF. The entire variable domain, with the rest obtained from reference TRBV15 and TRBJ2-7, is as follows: DAMVIQNPRYQVTQFGKPVTLSCSQTLNHNVMYWYQQKSSQAPKLLFHYYDKDFNNEADTPDNFQSRRPNTSFCFLDIRSPGLGDTAMYLCATSRTRAYERYFGPGTRLTVT.

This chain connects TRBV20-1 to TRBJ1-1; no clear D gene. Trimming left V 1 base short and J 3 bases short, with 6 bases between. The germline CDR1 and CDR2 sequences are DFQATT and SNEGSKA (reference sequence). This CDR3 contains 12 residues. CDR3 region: CSARGGDTEAFF. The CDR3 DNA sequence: TGCAGTGCTAGAGGGGGAGACACTGAAGCTTTCTTT.

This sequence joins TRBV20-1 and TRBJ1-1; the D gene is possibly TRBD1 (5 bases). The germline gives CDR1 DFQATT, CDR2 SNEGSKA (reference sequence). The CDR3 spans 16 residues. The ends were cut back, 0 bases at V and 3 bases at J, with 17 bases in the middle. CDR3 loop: CSARDSVGGEHTEAFF. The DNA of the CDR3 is TGCAGTGCTAGAGATTCCGTTGGGGGGGAGCACACTGAAGCTTTCTTT.

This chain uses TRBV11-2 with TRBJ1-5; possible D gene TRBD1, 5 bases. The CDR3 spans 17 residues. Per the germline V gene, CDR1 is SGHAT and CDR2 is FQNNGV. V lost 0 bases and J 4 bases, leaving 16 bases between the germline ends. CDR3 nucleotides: TGTGCCAGCAGCTTAGACTCCGGGGCCAGTCCTAATCAGCCCCAGCATTTT. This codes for CASSLDSGASPNQPQHF.

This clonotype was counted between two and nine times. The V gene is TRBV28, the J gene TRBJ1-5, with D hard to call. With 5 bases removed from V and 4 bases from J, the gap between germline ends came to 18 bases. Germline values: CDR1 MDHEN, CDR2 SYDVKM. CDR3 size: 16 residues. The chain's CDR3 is CASSPGQRGGNQPQHF. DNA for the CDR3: TGTGCCAGCAGTCCCGGGCAGCGGGGTGGAAATCAGCCCCAGCATTTT.

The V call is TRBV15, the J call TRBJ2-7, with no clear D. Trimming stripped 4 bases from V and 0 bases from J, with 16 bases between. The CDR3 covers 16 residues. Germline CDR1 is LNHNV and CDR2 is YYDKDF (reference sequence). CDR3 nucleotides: TGTGCCACCAGCATCGGAGTGAATCTCATCTCCTACGAGCAGTACTTC. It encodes CATSIGVNLISYEQYF.

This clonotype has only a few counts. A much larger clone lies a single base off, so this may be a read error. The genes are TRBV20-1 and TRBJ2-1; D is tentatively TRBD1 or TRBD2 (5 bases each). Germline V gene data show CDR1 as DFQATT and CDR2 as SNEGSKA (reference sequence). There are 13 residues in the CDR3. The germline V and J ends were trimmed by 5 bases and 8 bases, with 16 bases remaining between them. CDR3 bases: TGCAGTGCTTCCGGGACGGACAACGATGAGCAGTTCTTC. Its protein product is CSASGTDNDEQFF.

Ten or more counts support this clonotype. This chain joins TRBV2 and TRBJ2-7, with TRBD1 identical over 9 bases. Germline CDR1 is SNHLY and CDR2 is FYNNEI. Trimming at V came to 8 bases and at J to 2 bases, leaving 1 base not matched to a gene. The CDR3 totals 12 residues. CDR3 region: CASGTGTYEQYF. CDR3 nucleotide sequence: TGTGCCAGCGGGACAGGGACCTACGAGCAGTACTTC.